The clone carrying this T cell receptor (beta chain) was counted a few times. Its target is not known. RNA transcripts yielded amplified TCR beta CDR3 regions. In the first round, RT-PCR was carried out with HTBI primers, and a multiplex PCR formed the second round. TCRdb re-called the multiplex PCR reads with MiXCR, one entry per CDR3 protein. The table records approximately 700,000 distinct CDR3 sequences, 35% to 50% of them present only once. This sample was included in a study of Graves' ophthalmopathy and Graves' hyperthyroidism. Study-level results: Sensitivity of 55% to 71% and specificity of around 72% were achieved by the model that predicted ophthalmopathy progression.

Sequencing was done on a sample of peripheral blood. This clonotype was sampled from an adult man with Graves' ophthalmopathy.

The DNA for the CDR3 is TGCAGTGCTAGTGAGACACAGGGTGAAAAACTGTTTTTT. Amino acid sequence: CSASETQGEKLFF. The chain has TRBV20-1 and TRBJ1-4; D might be TRBD1 (6 bases). The germline V and J ends were trimmed by 3 bases and 7 bases, with 12 bases remaining between them. Germline values: CDR1 DFQATT, CDR2 SNEGSKA (reference sequence). The CDR3 has 13 amino acids.